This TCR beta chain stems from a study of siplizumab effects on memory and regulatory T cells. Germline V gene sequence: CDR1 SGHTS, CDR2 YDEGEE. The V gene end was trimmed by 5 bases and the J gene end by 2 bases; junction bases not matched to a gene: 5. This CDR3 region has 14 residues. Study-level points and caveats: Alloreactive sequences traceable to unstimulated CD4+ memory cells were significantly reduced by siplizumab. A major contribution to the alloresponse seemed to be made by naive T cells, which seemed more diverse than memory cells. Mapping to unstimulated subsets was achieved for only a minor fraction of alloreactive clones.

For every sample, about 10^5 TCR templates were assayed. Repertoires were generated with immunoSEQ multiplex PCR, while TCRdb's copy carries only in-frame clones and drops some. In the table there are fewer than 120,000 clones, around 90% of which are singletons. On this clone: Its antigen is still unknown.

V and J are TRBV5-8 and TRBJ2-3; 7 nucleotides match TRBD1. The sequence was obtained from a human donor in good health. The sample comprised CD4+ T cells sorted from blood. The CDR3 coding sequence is TGTGCCAGCAGTTCGGGACAGTACACAGATACGCAGTATTTT. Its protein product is CASSSGQYTDTQYF.